This T cell receptor (beta chain) was sequenced in a study of shared clonotypes between healthy human individuals. Using immunoSEQ multiplex PCR, the repertoire was profiled, and TCRdb retains in-frame clones only, with some absent. Of a few hundred thousand clones in the sample, just over 65% were seen once. The table lists this clone with a count of one. Per the germline V gene, CDR1 is SGHTA and CDR2 is FQGNSA. The V end was cut by 3 bases, the J end by 0 bases, with 14 bases between. This CDR3 comprises 16 residues. This chain connects TRBV7-2 to TRBJ1-1, with D unresolved. What was sequenced was memory CD4+ T cells sorted from blood. Subset described: CD45RA-negative fraction. The receptor comes from a man aged 30 to 39 in good health. The chain's CDR3 is CASSLNPRPMNTEAFF. CDR3 coding DNA: TGTGCCAGCAGCTTGAACCCCAGGCCAATGAACACTGAAGCTTTCTTT.